The 9 T cell receptor beta chains listed next were all sequenced from one sample in a study of post-analysis software for immune sequencing data. Antigens for these TCRs are unknown. Study-level results: Among roughly five TRBV segments more frequent in patients than controls were TRBV5-6, TRBV5-1 and TRBV20-1.

Prepared libraries of TCR beta cDNA carried unique molecular identifiers. TCRdb re-derived calls from the PCR reads in MiXCR, one entry per CDR3 protein. The repertoire holds hundreds of thousands of distinct CDR3 sequences, with 55% to 70% as singletons. Source material: blood. These TCRs come from a girl aged 2 to 10 with multiple sclerosis.

This clonotype was detected a few times. V usage is TRBV7-2 and J usage is TRBJ2-6, with a tentative D call TRBD1 (5 bases). CDR1 is SGHTA and CDR2 is FQGNSA in the germline V gene. V was shortened by 1 base and J by 0 bases, with 10 bases between the two germline ends. The CDR3 spans 17 residues. CDR3 nucleotide sequence: TGTGCCAGCAGCTTAGTCTGGGGCGCCTCTGGGGCCAACGTCCTGACTTTC. Translation: CASSLVWGASGANVLTF. Full variable domain (missing parts from reference TRBV7-2 and TRBJ2-6): GAGVSQSPSNKVTEKGKDVELRCDPISGHTALYWYRQSLGQGLEFLIYFQGNSAPDKSGLPSDRFSAERTGGSVSTLTIQRTQQEDSAVYLCASSLVWGASGANVLTFGAGSRLTVL.

The rearrangement uses TRBV24-1 and TRBJ1-2, with 7 nucleotides matching TRBD1. Trimming cost V 3 bases and J 8 bases; bases outside gene matches: 8. CDR3 length equals 14 residues. CDR1 KGHDR and CDR2 SFDVKD come from the germline V gene. The CDR3 sequence is CATSDTDRVSGYTF. CDR3 nucleotides: TGTGCCACCAGTGATACCGACAGGGTAAGCGGCTACACCTTC.

The chain employs TRBV6-2 or TRBV6-3 and TRBJ2-5; either TRBD1 or TRBD2 may supply D (5 bases each). Germline values: CDR1 MNHEY, CDR2 SVGEGT. The CDR3 covers 14 residues. Between the trimmed V and J ends, which lost 2 bases and 2 bases, there was a span of 9 bases. CDR3 DNA sequence: TGTGCCAGCAGTTACAGATGGGGGCAAGAGACCCAGTACTTC. Its protein is CASSYRWGQETQYF.

This chain joins TRBV7-2 and TRBJ2-1; no definite D call. CDR3 length equals 11 residues. Deletions cut 3 bases from V and 15 bases from J, with 12 bases between. Germline V lookup: CDR1 SGHTA, CDR2 FQGNSA. CDR3 coding DNA: TGTGCCAGCAGCTTTTTAGAAGTATCGTTCTTC. Protein sequence: CASSFLEVSFF.

The J gene is TRBJ2-3, the V gene TRBV4-3; possibly TRBD2 for D (5 bases). Per the germline V gene, CDR1 is LGHNA and CDR2 is YSLEER. The V end lost 0 bases, the J end lost 0 bases, and 10 bases lay between the germline ends. CDR3 length equals 16 residues. The CDR3: CASSQEPRGSTDTQYF. The CDR3 DNA follows: TGCGCCAGCAGCCAAGAGCCCCGGGGTAGCACAGATACGCAGTATTTT.

This clonotype was detected once. The chain combines TRBV3-1 with TRBJ2-1, with D perhaps TRBD1 or TRBD2 (5 bases each). Germline V gives CDR1 LGHDT, CDR2 YNNKEL (reference sequence). The CDR3 covers 16 residues. V lost 4 bases and J lost 2, with 15 bases in between. This CDR3 is CASSLPGSGPYNEQFF. As DNA, the CDR3 is TGTGCCAGCAGCCTCCCAGGGAGCGGCCCCTACAATGAGCAGTTCTTC.

This chain joins TRBV5-1 and TRBJ1-2; D is ambiguous. Germline loops: CDR1 SGHRS, CDR2 YFSETQ. CDR3 length: 15 residues. V dropped 0 bases and J dropped 6 bases, with 15 bases sitting between them. CDR3 nucleotides: TGCGCCAGCAGCTTGGGAGTTGCGGGGTCGGATGGCTACACCTTC. Amino acid sequence: CASSLGVAGSDGYTF. The whole variable domain, filled in from reference TRBV5-1 and TRBJ1-2, reads KAGVTQTPRYLIKTRGQQVTLSCSPISGHRSVSWYQQTPGQGLQFLFEYFSETQRNKGNFPGRFSGRQFSNSRSEMNVSTLELGDSALYLCASSLGVAGSDGYTFGSGTRLTVV.

The gene calls are TRBV29-1 and TRBJ2-1; 8 bases agree with TRBD2. V shed 7 bases, J shed 13 bases, and the junction held 15 bases outside the gene matches. CDR1 is SQVTM and CDR2 is ANQGSEA in the germline V gene. There are 13 residues in the CDR3. DNA for the CDR3: TGCAGCGCCGAACCGGGAGGGTCTACAACTCAGTTCTTC. This codes for CSAEPGGSTTQFF.

This clonotype came up a few times. The chain recombines TRBV20-1 with TRBJ2-5; the D is unclear. Germline-derived CDR1 and CDR2 are DFQATT and SNEGSKA (reference sequence). The CDR3 has 10 amino acids. Deletions cut 5 bases from V and 1 base from J, with 2 bases between. The CDR3 region has the DNA TGCAGTGCTGTCCAAGAGACCCAGTACTTC. It yields the protein CSAVQETQYF.